This is a list of T cell receptor beta chains from one sample in a study of identical twins. TCRdb itself ran the 5' RACE reads through MiXCR, one entry per CDR3 protein. The sample yields about 340,000 distinct CDR3 sequences, roughly 12% seen once. The data were also submitted as part of a second study, on yellow fever vaccine responses in identical twins.

The sample was CD8+ T cells sorted from blood. These receptor sequences come from a woman under 30 in good health. Both conserved end residues are trimmed from each CDR3.

j_call,v_call,cdr3_aa
TRBJ2-3,TRBV12-3/TRBV12-4,ASSLIFGSPDTQY
TRBJ2-1,TRBV18,ASSPPDWIYNEQF
TRBJ1-5,TRBV27,ASSPTPSNQPQH
TRBJ2-5,TRBV4-1,ASSARTGGVGETQY
TRBJ2-3,TRBV3-1,ASSQEALAGGPGFTDTQY
TRBJ2-7,TRBV4-1,ASSQDQVAPDYEQY
TRBJ2-3,TRBV7-8,ASSPINRDTQY
TRBJ1-5,TRBV5-1,ASTPRGKKPNQPQH
TRBJ2-2,TRBV7-1,ASTSPLELAGGQPSNTGELF
TRBJ2-3,TRBV7-8,ASSSNLGLAGDTQY
TRBJ2-1,TRBV3-1,ASSPEWGSNEQF
TRBJ2-5,TRBV20-1,SAHGLAGGSFLQETQY
TRBJ2-7,TRBV28,ASRPTSDPFYEQY
TRBJ1-1,TRBV12-3/TRBV12-4,ASSPDRGYTEAF
TRBJ2-2,TRBV4-1,ASSQDKAGGPGKLF
TRBJ2-2,TRBV7-8,ASSLRVGSTGELF
TRBJ2-7,TRBV12-3/TRBV12-4,ASSVGQISSYEQY
TRBJ2-2,TRBV20-1,SARAESGELF
TRBJ2-2,TRBV27,ASSLFVKAGELF
TRBJ2-2,TRBV20-1,SARGTSLNRELF
TRBJ1-1,TRBV7-2,ASSARQGRITEAF
TRBJ1-5,TRBV5-5,ASSLDVNQPQH